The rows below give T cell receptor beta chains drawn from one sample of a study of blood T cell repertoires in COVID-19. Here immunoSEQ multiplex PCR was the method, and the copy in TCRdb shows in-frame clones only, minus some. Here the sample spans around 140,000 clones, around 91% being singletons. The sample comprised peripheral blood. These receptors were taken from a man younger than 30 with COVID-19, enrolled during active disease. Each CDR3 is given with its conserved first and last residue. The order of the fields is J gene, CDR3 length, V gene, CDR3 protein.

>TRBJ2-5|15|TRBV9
CASSASLAGEETQYF
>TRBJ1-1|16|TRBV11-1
CASSLAYGTGNTEAFF
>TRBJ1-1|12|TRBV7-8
CASTDSYTEAFF
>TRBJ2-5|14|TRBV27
CASSFQGARETQYF
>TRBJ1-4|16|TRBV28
CASLQMTGEGGEKLLF
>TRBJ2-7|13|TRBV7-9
CASSKDRYYEQYF
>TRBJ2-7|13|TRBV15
CATSRDRSYEQYF
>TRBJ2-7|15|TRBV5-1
CASSLAQGEISEQYF
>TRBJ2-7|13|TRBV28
CASSFSGRYEQYF
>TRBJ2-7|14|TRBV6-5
CASKPRQGIYEQYF
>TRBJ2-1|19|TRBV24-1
CATSDRTSGRRLLYNEQFF
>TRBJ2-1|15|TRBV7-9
CASRRSLAGGNEQFF
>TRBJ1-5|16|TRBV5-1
CASSLAPGAYGQPQHF
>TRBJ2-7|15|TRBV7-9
CASSLGDGGYYEQYF
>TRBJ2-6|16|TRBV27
CASHGGLLSGANVLTF
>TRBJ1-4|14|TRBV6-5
CASSFRGLGEKLFF